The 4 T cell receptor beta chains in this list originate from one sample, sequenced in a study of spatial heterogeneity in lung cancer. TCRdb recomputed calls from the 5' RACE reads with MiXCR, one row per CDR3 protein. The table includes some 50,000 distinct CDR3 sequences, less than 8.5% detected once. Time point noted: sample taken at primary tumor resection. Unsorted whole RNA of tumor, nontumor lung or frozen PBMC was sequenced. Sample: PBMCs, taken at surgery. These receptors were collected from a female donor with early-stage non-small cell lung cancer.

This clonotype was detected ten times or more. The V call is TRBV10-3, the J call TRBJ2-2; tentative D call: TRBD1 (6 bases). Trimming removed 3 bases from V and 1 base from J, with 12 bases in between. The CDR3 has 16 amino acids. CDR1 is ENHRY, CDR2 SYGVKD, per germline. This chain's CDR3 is CAISDGTYKNTGELFF. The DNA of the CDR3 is TGTGCCATCAGTGATGGGACATATAAGAACACCGGGGAGCTGTTTTTT.

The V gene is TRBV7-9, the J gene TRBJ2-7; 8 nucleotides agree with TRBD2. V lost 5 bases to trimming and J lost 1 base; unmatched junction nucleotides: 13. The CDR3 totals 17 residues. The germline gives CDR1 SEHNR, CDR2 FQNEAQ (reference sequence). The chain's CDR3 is CASSRGGQGGSSYEQYF. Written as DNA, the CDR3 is TGTGCCAGCAGCCGGGGGGGGCAGGGCGGGAGTTCCTACGAGCAGTACTTC.

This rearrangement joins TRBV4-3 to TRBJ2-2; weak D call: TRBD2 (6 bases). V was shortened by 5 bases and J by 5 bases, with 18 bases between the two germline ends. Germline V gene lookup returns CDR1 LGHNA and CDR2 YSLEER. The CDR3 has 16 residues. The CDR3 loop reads CASSAGRSLGTGELFF. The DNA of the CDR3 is TGCGCCAGCAGCGCGGGACGGAGCTTAGGAACCGGGGAGCTGTTTTTT.

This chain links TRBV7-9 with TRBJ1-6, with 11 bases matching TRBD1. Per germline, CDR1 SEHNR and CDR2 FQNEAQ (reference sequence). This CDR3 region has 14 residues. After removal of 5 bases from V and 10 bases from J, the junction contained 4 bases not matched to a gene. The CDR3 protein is CASSPDRGRSPLHF. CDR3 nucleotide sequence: TGTGCCAGCAGCCCGGACAGGGGGCGATCACCCCTCCACTTT.